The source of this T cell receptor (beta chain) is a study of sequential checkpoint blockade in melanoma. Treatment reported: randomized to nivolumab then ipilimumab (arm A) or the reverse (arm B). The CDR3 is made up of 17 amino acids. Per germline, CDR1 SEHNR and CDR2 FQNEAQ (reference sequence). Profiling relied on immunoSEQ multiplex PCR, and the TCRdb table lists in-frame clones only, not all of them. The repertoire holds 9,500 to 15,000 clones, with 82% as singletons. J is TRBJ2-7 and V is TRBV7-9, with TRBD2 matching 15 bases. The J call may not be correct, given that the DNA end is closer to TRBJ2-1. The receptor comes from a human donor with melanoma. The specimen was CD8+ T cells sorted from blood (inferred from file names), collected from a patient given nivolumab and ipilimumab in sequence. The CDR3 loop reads CASSQLGLAGGQGEQFF. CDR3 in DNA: TGTGCCAGCAGCCAATTAGGACTAGCGGGGGGGCAAGGGGAGCAGTTCTTC.